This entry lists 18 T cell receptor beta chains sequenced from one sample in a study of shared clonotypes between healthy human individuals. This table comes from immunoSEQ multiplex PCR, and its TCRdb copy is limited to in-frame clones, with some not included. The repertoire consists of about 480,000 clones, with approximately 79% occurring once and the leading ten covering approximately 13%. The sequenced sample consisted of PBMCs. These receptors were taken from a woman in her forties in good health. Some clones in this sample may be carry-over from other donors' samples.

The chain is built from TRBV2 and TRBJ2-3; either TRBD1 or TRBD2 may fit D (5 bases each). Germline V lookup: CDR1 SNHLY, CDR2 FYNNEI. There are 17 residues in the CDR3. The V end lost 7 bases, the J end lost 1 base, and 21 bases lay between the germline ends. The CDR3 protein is CASTSLRWDPRTDTQYF. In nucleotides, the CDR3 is TGTGCCAGCACCAGCCTCCGTTGGGACCCGCGCACAGATACGCAGTATTTT. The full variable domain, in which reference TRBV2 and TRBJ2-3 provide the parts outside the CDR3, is EPEVTQTPSHQVTQMGQEVILRCVPISNHLYFYWYRQILGQKVEFLVSFYNNEISEKSEIFDDQFSVERPDGSNFTLKIRSTKLEDSAMYFCASTSLRWDPRTDTQYFGPGTRLTVL.

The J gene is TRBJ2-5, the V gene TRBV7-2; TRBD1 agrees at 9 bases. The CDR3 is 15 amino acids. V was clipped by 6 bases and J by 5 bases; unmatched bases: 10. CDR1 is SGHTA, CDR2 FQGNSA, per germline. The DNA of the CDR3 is TGTGCCAGCAGTCGTCCGGGACAGGGTTGGGAGACCCAGTACTTC. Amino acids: CASSRPGQGWETQYF.

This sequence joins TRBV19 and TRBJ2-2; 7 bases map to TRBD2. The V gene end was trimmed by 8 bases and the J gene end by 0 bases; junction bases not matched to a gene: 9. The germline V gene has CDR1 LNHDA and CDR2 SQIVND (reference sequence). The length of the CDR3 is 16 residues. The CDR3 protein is CASARRLAANTGELFF. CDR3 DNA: TGTGCCAGTGCAAGGCGGCTAGCGGCGAACACCGGGGAGCTGTTTTTT.

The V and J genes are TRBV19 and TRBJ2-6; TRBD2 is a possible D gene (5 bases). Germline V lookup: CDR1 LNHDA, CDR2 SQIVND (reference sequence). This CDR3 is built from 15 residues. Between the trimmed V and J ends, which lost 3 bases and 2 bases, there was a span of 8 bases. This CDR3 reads CASSIRGPGANVLTF. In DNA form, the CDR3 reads TGTGCCAGTAGTATCCGAGGGCCTGGGGCCAACGTCCTGACTTTC.

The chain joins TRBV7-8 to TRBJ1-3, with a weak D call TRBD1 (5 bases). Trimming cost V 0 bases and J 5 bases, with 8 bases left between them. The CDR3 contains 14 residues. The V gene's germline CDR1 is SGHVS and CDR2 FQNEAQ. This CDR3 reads CASSLADKRNTIYF. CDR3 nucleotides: TGTGCCAGCAGCTTAGCGGACAAGAGAAACACCATATATTTT.

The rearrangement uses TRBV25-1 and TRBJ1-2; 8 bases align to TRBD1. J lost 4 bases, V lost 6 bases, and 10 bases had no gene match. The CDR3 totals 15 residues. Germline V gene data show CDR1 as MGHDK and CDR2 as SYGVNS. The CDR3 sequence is CASRANDRGAYGYTF. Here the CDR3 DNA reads TGTGCCAGCAGAGCTAACGACAGGGGAGCCTATGGCTACACCTTC.

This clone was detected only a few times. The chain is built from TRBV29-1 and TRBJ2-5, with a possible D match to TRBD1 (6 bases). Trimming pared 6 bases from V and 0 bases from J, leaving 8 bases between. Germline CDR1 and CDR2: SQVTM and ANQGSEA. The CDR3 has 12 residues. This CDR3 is CSVGQNQETQYF. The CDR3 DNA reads TGCAGCGTCGGACAGAACCAAGAGACCCAGTACTTC.

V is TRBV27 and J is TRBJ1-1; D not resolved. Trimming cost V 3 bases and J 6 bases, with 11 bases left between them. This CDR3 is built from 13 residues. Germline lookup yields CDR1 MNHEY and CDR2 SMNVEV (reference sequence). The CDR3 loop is CASSLNSDAEAFF. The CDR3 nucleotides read TGTGCCAGCAGTTTGAATTCGGACGCTGAAGCTTTCTTT.

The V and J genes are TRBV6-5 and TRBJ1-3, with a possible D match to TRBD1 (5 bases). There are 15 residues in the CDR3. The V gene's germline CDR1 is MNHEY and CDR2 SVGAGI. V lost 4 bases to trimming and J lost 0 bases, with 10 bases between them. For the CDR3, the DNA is TGTGCCAGCAGTTCTACAGGACACTCTGGAAACACCATATATTTT. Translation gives CASSSTGHSGNTIYF.

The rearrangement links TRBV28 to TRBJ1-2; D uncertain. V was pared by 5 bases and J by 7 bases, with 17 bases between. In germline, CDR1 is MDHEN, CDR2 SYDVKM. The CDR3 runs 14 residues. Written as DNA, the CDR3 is TGTGCCAGCAGTACCGCTAAGACCTTGGGTGGCTACACCTTC. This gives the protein CASSTAKTLGGYTF.

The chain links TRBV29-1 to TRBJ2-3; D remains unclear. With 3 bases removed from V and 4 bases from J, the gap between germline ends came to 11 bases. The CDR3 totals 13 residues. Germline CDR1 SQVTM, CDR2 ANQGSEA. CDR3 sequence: CSVDFGVSDTQYF. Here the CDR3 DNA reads TGCAGCGTTGATTTTGGGGTCTCAGATACGCAGTATTTT.

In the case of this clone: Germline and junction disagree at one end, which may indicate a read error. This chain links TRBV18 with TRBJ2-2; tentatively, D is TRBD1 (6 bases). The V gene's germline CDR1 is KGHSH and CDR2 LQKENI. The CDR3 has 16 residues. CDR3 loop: CAGSPGAGANTGELFF. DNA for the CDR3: TGTGCCGGCTCACCAGGGGCGGGCGCGAACACCGGGGAGCTGTTTTTT.

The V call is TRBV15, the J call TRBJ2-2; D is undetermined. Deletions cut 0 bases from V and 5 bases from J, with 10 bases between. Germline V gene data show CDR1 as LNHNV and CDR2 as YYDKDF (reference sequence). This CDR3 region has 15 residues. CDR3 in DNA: TGTGCCACCAGCAGAGATTATGAAGGGACCGGGGAGCTGTTTTTT. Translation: CATSRDYEGTGELFF.

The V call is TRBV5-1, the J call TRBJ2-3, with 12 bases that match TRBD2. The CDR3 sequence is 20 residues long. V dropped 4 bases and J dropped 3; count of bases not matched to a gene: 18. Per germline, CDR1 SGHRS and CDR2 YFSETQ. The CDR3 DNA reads TGCGCCAGCAGCCCCGCGCTAGCGGGAGGGAGCTCGCCGGCGACAGATACGCAGTATTTT. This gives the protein CASSPALAGGSSPATDTQYF.

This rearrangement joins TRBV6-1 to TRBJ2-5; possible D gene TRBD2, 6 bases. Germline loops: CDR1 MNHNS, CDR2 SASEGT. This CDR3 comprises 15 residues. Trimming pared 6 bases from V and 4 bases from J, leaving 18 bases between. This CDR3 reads CASRILYGSGETQYF. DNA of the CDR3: TGTGCCAGCAGGATCCTCTACGGGAGTGGAGAGACCCAGTACTTC.

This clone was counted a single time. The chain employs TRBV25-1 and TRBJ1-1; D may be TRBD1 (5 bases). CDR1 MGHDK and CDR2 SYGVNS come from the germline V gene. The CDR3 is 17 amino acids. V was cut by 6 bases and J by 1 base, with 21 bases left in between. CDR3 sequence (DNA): TGTGCCAGCAGGGGGGTGGGGAGGGTTAAAGGGAACACTGAAGCTTTCTTT. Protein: CASRGVGRVKGNTEAFF.

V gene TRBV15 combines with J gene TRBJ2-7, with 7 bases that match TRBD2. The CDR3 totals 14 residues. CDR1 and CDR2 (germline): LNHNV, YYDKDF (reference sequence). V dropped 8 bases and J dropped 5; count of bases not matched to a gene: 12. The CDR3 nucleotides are TGTGCCACCTCTCGGGGAGGGGAGATGGACGAGCAGTACTTC. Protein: CATSRGGEMDEQYF.

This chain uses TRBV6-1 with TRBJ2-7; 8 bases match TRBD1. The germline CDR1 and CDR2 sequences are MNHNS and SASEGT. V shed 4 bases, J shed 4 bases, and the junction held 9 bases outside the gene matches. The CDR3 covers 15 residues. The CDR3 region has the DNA TGTGCCAGCAGTGCAAACCCAGGGGGCTCATACGAGCAGTACTTC. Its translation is CASSANPGGSYEQYF.